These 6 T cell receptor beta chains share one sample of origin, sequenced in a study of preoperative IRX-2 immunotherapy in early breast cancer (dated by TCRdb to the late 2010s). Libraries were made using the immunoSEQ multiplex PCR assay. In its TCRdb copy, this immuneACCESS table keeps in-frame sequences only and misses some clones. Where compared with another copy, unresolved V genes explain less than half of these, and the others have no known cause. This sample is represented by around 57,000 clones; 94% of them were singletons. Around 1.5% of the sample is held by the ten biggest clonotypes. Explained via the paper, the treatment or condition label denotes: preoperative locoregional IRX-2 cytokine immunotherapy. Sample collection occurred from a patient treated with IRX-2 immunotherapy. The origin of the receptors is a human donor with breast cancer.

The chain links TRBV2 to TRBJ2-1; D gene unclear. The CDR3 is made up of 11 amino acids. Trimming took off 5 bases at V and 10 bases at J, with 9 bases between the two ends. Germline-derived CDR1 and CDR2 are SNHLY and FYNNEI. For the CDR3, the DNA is TGTGCCAGCAGTAGGATAGGGGAGCAGTTCTTC. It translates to CASSRIGEQFF.

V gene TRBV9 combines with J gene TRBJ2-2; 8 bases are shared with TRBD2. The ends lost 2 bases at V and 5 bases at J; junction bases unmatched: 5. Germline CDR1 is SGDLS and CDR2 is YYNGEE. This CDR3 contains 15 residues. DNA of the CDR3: TGTGCCAGCAGCGTGACGGGAGGGTGGACCGGGGAGCTGTTTTTT. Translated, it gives CASSVTGGWTGELFF. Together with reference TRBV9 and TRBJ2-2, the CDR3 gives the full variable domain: DSGVTQTPKHLITATGQRVTLRCSPRSGDLSVYWYQQSLDQGLQFLIQYYNGEERAKGNILERFSAQQFPDLHSELNLSSLELGDSALYFCASSVTGGWTGELFFGEGSRLTVL.

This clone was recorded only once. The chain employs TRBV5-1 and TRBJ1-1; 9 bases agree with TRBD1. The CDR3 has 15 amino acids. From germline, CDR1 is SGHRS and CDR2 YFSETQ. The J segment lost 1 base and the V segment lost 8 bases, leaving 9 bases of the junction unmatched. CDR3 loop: CASYPQGARNTEAFF. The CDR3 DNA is TGCGCCAGTTACCCACAGGGGGCGCGGAACACTGAAGCTTTCTTT.

CDR3 bases: TGCGCCAGCAGCCAAGAGGTTGGGGCGGGGTATAATTCACCCCTCCACTTT. Translation: CASSQEVGAGYNSPLHF. This chain links TRBV4-3 with TRBJ1-6; tentative D call: TRBD1 (5 bases). V lost 0 bases to trimming and J lost 4 bases, with 13 bases between them. The germline V gene encodes CDR1 LGHNA and CDR2 YSLEER. The CDR3 extends over 17 amino acids.

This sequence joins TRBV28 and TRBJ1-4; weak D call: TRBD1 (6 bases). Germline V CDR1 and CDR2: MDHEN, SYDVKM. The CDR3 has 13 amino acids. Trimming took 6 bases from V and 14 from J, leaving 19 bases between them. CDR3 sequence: CASRVLGDRWLFF. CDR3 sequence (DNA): TGTGCCAGCAGGGTTCTGGGAGACAGGTGGCTGTTTTTT.

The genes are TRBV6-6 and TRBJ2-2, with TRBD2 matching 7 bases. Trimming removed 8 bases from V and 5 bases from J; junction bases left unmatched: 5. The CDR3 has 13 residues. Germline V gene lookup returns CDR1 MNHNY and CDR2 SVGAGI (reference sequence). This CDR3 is CASGRGGTGELFF. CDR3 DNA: TGTGCCAGCGGGAGGGGTGGAACCGGGGAGCTGTTTTTT.